This is a list of T cell receptor beta chains from one sample in a study of shared clonotypes between healthy human individuals. TCRdb keeps only in-frame clones here, not all; method: immunoSEQ multiplex PCR. The sample records 2 million to 2.5 million clones, 85% to 95% being singletons. Sequenced sample: naive CD4+ T cells from PBMCs. The receptors originated from a man aged 18 to 29 in good health. Some clones in this sample may be carry-over from other donors' samples. Both conserved end residues are part of each CDR3. A D gene is named only where the DNA matches it firmly. The size entry is marked missing in some rows and otherwise reads once, few, many or a size class.

D,V,J,size,CDR3,DNA
-,TRBV11-2,TRBJ1-3,-,CASSPYGAGTGNTIYF,TGTGCCAGCAGCCCATACGGGGCCGGAACTGGAAACACCATATATTTT
-,TRBV11-3,TRBJ2-1,-,CASSLGGDEQFF,TGTGCCAGCAGCTTAGGTGGAGATGAGCAGTTCTTC
-,TRBV28,TRBJ2-7,once,CASSPGGRAYEQYF,TGTGCCAGCAGCCCCGGGGGACGGGCCTACGAGCAGTACTTC
-,TRBV29-1,TRBJ2-7,-,CSVEEGLGEQYF,TGCAGCGTTGAAGAGGGTTTGGGCGAGCAGTACTTC
-,TRBV30,TRBJ1-3,-,CAWTPLGAGSGNTIYF,TGTGCCTGGACCCCACTGGGCGCAGGGTCAGGAAACACCATATATTTT
-,TRBV6-1,TRBJ1-1,-,CASSEVGRDEAFF,TGTGCCAGCAGTGAGGTGGGCAGGGACGAAGCTTTCTTT
TRBD2,TRBV28,TRBJ2-7,-,CASSFGTSGHPYEQYF,TGTGCCAGCAGTTTTGGGACTAGCGGACACCCCTACGAGCAGTACTTC
-,TRBV6-5,TRBJ1-4,-,CASRRGSPNEKLFF,TGTGCCAGCCGGCGGGGTTCCCCTAATGAAAAACTGTTTTTT
-,TRBV6-6,TRBJ2-7,-,CASRQAQTYEQYF,TGTGCCAGCAGGCAGGCGCAGACCTACGAGCAGTACTTC
-,TRBV6-5,TRBJ2-3,-,CASRPPGSTDTQYF,TGTGCCAGCAGGCCTCCAGGGAGCACAGATACGCAGTATTTT
TRBD1,TRBV28,TRBJ2-1,-,CASSSPWDSSYNEQFF,TGTGCCAGCAGCTCCCCTTGGGACAGCTCCTACAATGAGCAGTTCTTC
-,TRBV5-1,TRBJ1-2,once,CASSLKPTGTPEYGYTF,TGCGCCAGCAGCTTAAAACCTACAGGGACTCCCGAGTATGGCTACACCTTC
-,TRBV10-3,TRBJ2-1,-,CAISEYGTEQFF,TGTGCCATCAGTGAGTATGGGACAGAGCAGTTCTTC
TRBD1,TRBV15,TRBJ2-2,-,CATSRILGGAGTGELFF,TGTGCCACCAGCAGGATTCTAGGGGGCGCGGGCACCGGGGAGCTGTTTTTT
-,TRBV30,TRBJ2-7,-,CAWSYSSEQYF,TGTGCCTGGAGTTATTCGTCCGAGCAGTACTTC
-,TRBV4-3,TRBJ1-1,-,CASSQDGGAGEAFF,TGCGCCAGCAGCCAAGATGGAGGGGCGGGCGAGGCTTTCTTT
TRBD1,TRBV5-5,TRBJ1-2,-,CASSWTTGGLNYGYTF,TGTGCCAGCAGCTGGACGACAGGGGGCCTTAACTATGGCTACACCTTC
-,TRBV2,TRBJ2-7,-,CASRLGASSYEQYF,TGTGCCAGCAGATTAGGCGCCAGCTCCTACGAGCAGTACTTC
-,TRBV7-3,TRBJ2-5,few,CASSLIGETQYF,TGTGCCAGCAGCTTAATAGGAGAGACCCAGTACTTC
-,TRBV9,TRBJ2-5,-,CASSVEGPRGETQYF,TGTGCCAGCAGCGTAGAAGGGCCCCGAGGGGAGACCCAGTACTTC
-,TRBV19,TRBJ1-4,-,CASSVRTNEKLFF,TGTGCCAGTAGTGTACGAACTAATGAAAAACTGTTTTTT
-,TRBV6-5,TRBJ1-2,once,CASSPQVSGGYTF,TGTGCCAGCAGTCCACAGGTTTCGGGAGGCTACACCTTC
-,TRBV5-1,TRBJ2-7,-,CASSFLQGQGYEQYF,TGCGCCAGCAGCTTCCTCCAGGGTCAAGGTTACGAGCAGTACTTC
-,TRBV6-6,TRBJ2-7,-,CASGVSPYEQYF,TGTGCCAGCGGGGTAAGCCCCTACGAGCAGTACTTC
TRBD2,TRBV2,TRBJ2-1,-,CASSERLAGHNEQFF,TGTGCCAGCAGTGAACGACTAGCGGGACACAATGAGCAGTTCTTC
TRBD1,TRBV28,TRBJ1-2,-,CASSLQAQGRSYGYTF,TGTGCCAGCAGTTTGCAAGCACAGGGGCGTTCGTATGGCTACACCTTC
-,TRBV2,TRBJ2-7,-,CASSDTLTGTAQYF,TGTGCCAGCAGTGACACACTAACGGGGACGGCGCAGTACTTC
TRBD2,TRBV28,TRBJ2-3,-,CASSLGGASGRTDTQYF,TGTGCCAGCAGTTTGGGAGGGGCTAGCGGGAGGACAGATACGCAGTATTTT
-,TRBV6-5,TRBJ1-1,-,CASSYSAGNAFF,TGTGCCAGCAGTTACTCAGCAGGGAATGCTTTCTTT
-,TRBV19,TRBJ2-2,-,CASSTTGNTGELFF,TGTGCCAGTAGCACAACAGGGAACACCGGGGAGCTGTTTTTT
-,TRBV6-4,TRBJ2-2,-,CASSDLPNTGELFF,TGTGCCAGCAGTGACTTGCCGAACACCGGGGAGCTGTTTTTT
-,TRBV11-1,TRBJ2-5,-,CASSPGVGVKTQYF,TGTGCCAGCAGCCCAGGGGTGGGGGTGAAGACCCAGTACTTC
TRBD1,TRBV10-3,TRBJ2-2,once,CAISESSGTANTGELFF,TGTGCCATCAGTGAGTCGAGTGGGACAGCCAACACCGGGGAGCTGTTTTTT
-,TRBV25-1,TRBJ2-3,-,CASSVTGGTDTQYF,TGTGCCAGCAGTGTTACGGGAGGCACAGATACGCAGTATTTT
-,TRBV6-5,TRBJ2-1,-,CASRHLWNEQFF,TGTGCCAGCAGACACCTCTGGAATGAGCAGTTCTTC
-,TRBV2,TRBJ2-5,-,CASTDPTGSFQETQYF,TGTGCCAGCACCGACCCCACAGGGAGCTTTCAAGAGACCCAGTACTTC
-,TRBV11-2,TRBJ1-5,-,CASSLIQGKNQPQHF,TGTGCCAGCAGCTTAATACAGGGTAAGAATCAGCCCCAGCATTTT
-,TRBV9,TRBJ2-2,-,CASGPITGELFF,TGTGCCAGCGGTCCGATAACCGGGGAGCTGTTTTTT
-,TRBV5-6,TRBJ2-5,-,CASSLRGTQYF,TGTGCCAGCAGCTTGCGTGGGACCCAGTACTTC
-,TRBV10-1,TRBJ1-6,-,CASSDGSANSPLHF,TGCGCCAGCAGTGATGGGTCCGCTAATTCACCCCTCCACTTT
-,TRBV19,TRBJ2-1,once,CASSTGTGSYNEQFF,TGTGCCAGTAGCACCGGGACCGGTTCCTACAATGAGCAGTTCTTC
TRBD1,TRBV5-1,TRBJ2-6,-,CASSLARPGGLGGANVLTF,TGCGCCAGCAGCTTGGCCAGGCCAGGGGGCCTGGGAGGGGCCAACGTCCTGACTTTC
-,TRBV5-1,TRBJ1-2,-,CASSSLTANYGYTF,TGCGCCAGCAGCTCATTGACAGCTAACTATGGCTACACCTTC
TRBD1,TRBV10-3,TRBJ1-2,-,CAISSGGDYGYTF,TGTGCCATCAGTTCAGGGGGAGATTATGGCTACACCTTC
-,TRBV6-5,TRBJ1-3,-,CASSYSGSPAGNTIYF,TGTGCCAGCAGTTACTCGGGCAGCCCCGCTGGAAACACCATATATTTT
-,TRBV7-2,TRBJ1-5,-,CASSLRSQFNQPQHF,TGTGCCAGCAGCTTACGCAGCCAGTTCAATCAGCCCCAGCATTTT
-,TRBV6-5,TRBJ1-1,-,CASSYSAGRAFF,TGTGCCAGCAGTTACAGTGCGGGTCGTGCTTTCTTT
TRBD2,TRBV6-6,TRBJ2-3,-,CASRTSGATDTQYF,TGTGCCAGCAGGACTAGCGGGGCCACAGATACGCAGTATTTT
-,TRBV7-9,TRBJ1-4,-,CASSLEGGTNEKLFF,TGTGCCAGCAGCTTAGAGGGGGGGACTAATGAAAAACTGTTTTTT
TRBD2,TRBV6-1,TRBJ2-1,-,CASRGGTDNEQFF,TGTGCCAGTCGCGGGGGGACTGACAATGAGCAGTTCTTC